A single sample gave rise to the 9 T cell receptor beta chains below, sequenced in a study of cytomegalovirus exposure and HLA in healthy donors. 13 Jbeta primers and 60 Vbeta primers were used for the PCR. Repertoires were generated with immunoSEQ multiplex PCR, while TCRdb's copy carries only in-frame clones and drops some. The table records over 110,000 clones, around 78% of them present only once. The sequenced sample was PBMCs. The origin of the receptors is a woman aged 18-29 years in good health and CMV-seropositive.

This chain's CDR3 is CASSLGGDTQYF. The CDR3 DNA reads TGCGCCAGCAGCTTGGGCGGGGATACGCAGTATTTT. This chain uses TRBV5-1 with TRBJ2-3; the D gene is possibly TRBD2 (5 bases). Germline V gene data show CDR1 as SGHRS and CDR2 as YFSETQ. Trimming cost V 0 bases and J 6 bases, with 5 bases left between them. The CDR3 loop spans 12 amino acids.

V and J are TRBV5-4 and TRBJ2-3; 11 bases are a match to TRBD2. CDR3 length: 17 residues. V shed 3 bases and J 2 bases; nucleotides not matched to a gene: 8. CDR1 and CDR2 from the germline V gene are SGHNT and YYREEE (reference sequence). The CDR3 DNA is TGTGCCAGCAGCTCAGCCTCTAGCGGGGGGCCCACAGATACGCAGTATTTT. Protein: CASSSASSGGPTDTQYF.

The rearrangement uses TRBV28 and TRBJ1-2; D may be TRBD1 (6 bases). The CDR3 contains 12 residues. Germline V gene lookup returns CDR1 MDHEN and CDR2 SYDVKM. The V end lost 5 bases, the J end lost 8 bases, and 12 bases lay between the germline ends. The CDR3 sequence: CASSLRGEGYTF. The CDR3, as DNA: TGTGCCAGCAGTCTCAGGGGCGAGGGCTACACCTTC.

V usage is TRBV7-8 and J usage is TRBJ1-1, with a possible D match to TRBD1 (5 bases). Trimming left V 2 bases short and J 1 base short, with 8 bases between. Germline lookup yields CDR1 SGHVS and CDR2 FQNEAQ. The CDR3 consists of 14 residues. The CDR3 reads CASSLSTGNTEAFF. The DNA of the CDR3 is TGTGCCAGCAGCTTAAGTACAGGGAACACTGAAGCTTTCTTT.

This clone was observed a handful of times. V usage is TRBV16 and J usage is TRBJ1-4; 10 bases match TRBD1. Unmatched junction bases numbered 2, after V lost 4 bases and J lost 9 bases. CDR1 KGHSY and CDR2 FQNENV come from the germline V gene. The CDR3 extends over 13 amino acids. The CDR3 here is CASSRQGAKKLFF. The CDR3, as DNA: TGTGCCAGCAGCCGACAGGGGGCAAAAAAACTGTTTTTT.

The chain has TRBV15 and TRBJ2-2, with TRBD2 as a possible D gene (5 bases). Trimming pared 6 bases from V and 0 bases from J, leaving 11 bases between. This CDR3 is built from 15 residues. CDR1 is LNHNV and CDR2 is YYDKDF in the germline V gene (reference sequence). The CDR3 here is CATSSEAPNTGELFF. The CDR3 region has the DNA TGTGCCACCAGTTCGGAGGCTCCGAACACCGGGGAGCTGTTTTTT.

CDR3 nucleotides: TGTGCCAGCAGCTTAGATGGGGGCCTTCCCACCGGGGAGCTGTTTTTT. It translates to CASSLDGGLPTGELFF. The chain recombines TRBV7-9 with TRBJ2-2; perhaps TRBD1 as D (6 bases). This CDR3 contains 16 residues. Per germline, CDR1 SEHNR and CDR2 FQNEAQ (reference sequence). The V gene lost 1 base and the J gene lost 4 bases, with 13 bases spanning the gap. Full variable domain (rest looked up from reference TRBV7-9 and TRBJ2-2): DTGVSQNPRHKITKRGQNVTFRCDPISEHNRLYWYRQTLGQGPEFLTYFQNEAQLEKSRLLSDRFSAERPKGSFSTLEIQRTEQGDSAMYLCASSLDGGLPTGELFFGEGSRLTVL.

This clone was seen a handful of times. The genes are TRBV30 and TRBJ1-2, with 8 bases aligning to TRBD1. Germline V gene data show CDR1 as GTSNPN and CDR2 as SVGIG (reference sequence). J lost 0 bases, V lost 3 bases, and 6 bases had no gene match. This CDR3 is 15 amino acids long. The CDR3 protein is CAWSRTGPANYGYTF. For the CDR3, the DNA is TGTGCCTGGAGCCGGACAGGGCCTGCTAACTATGGCTACACCTTC.

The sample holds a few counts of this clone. The CDR3 here is CASSPDVGRDTEAFF. The CDR3 coding sequence is TGTGCCAGCAGCCCAGACGTCGGGCGGGACACTGAAGCTTTCTTT. The chain employs TRBV5-6 and TRBJ1-1; the D is unclear. This CDR3 comprises 15 residues. V lost 4 bases, J lost 3 bases, and 16 bases lay in between. In germline, CDR1 is SGHDT, CDR2 YYEEEE.